This is a list of T cell receptor beta chains from one sample in a study of cytomegalovirus exposure and HLA in healthy donors. Measured with immunoSEQ multiplex PCR; TCRdb has only the in-frame clones, and not every one. The specimen's table records around 53,000 clones. Sequencing was carried out using PBMCs. Source of these receptors: a man aged 18-30 years in good health and CMV-seropositive. Both conserved end residues are part of each CDR3. The D gene is left open where the match is weak.

TRBV6-1	TRBJ2-7	TRBD2	TGTGCCAGCAGTGAGGGGACTAGCGGGAGGGCCGTACAGTACTTC	CASSEGTSGRAVQYF
TRBV11-2	TRBJ1-1	.	TGTGCCAGCAGCTTAGGCGGCCAGGGGAGACGAAACACTGAAGCTTTCTTT	CASSLGGQGRRNTEAFF
TRBV11-3	TRBJ2-1	.	TGTGCCAGCAGCTCTCTAAATGAGCAGTTCTTC	CASSSLNEQFF
TRBV9	TRBJ2-5	.	TGTGCCAGCAGCGTAGCCGGGGGTCGGCAAGAGACCCAGTACTTC	CASSVAGGRQETQYF
TRBV7-2	TRBJ2-7	.	TGTGCCAGCAGCCTGGCCCTCTACGAGCAGTACTTC	CASSLALYEQYF
TRBV5-1	TRBJ2-1	.	TGCGCCAGCAGCTTTGAGGTGGGTGAGCAGTTCTTC	CASSFEVGEQFF
TRBV19	TRBJ1-1	.	TGTGCCAGTAGTCCCTCCCGGTCGGGATTCACTGAAGCTTTCTTT	CASSPSRSGFTEAFF
TRBV15	TRBJ1-2	.	TGTGCCACCAGCAGAGATCGGGGGACGGGGAATGGCTACACCTTC	CATSRDRGTGNGYTF
TRBV2	TRBJ2-2	TRBD2	TGTGCCAGCAGTATAAGGACTAGCGGGAACACCGGGGAGCTGTTTTTT	CASSIRTSGNTGELFF
TRBV7-9	TRBJ1-2	.	TGTGCCAGCACCGAGGACTATAGATACACCTTC	CASTEDYRYTF
TRBV15	TRBJ2-2	.	TGTGCCACCAGCAGAGTGAGAGGAGGGGATAACACCGGGGAGCTGTTTTTT	CATSRVRGGDNTGELFF
TRBV27	TRBJ1-2	TRBD1	TGTGCCAGCAGTTCCTCCGGGACAGGAGCCTATGGCTACACCTTC	CASSSSGTGAYGYTF
TRBV28	TRBJ2-3	TRBD2	TGTGCCAGCGCCGTAAGCGGGAGTTTCACAGATACGCAGTATTTT	CASAVSGSFTDTQYF
TRBV30	TRBJ1-2	.	TGTGCCTGGAGTGTGGTTTCATATATGCGGGGCTACACCTTC	CAWSVVSYMRGYTF
TRBV7-6	TRBJ2-3	.	TGTGCCAGCAGCTCCTCGGGCGGGTTCGGGGATACGCAGTATTTT	CASSSSGGFGDTQYF
TRBV7-9	TRBJ2-7	TRBD1	TGTGCCAGCAGCTTAGGCGTCGGGGACAGGACCCCCTACGAGCAGTACTTC	CASSLGVGDRTPYEQYF
TRBV5-1	TRBJ1-5	.	TGCGCCAGCAGCTTGGGGCGGGATCAGCCCCAGCATTTT	CASSLGRDQPQHF
TRBV9	TRBJ2-1	TRBD1	TGTGCCAGTGCCGGGACAGAGACGTTCTTC	CASAGTETFF
TRBV6-1	TRBJ2-3	.	TGTGCCAGCAGCTCCACAGATACGCAGTATTTT	CASSSTDTQYF
TRBV21-1	TRBJ2-1	.	TGTGCCAGCAGCAAAGAACTAGCGGCTCAGGGTGAGCAGTTCTTC	CASSKELAAQGEQFF
TRBV11-2	TRBJ2-1	TRBD1	TGTGCCAGCAGCCAACGGGGGACAGGGGCAAACAATGAGCAGTTCTTC	CASSQRGTGANNEQFF
TRBV5-1	TRBJ2-3	.	TGCGCCAGCAGCTTAGCGGCTAGCACAGATACGCAGTATTTT	CASSLAASTDTQYF
TRBV5-1	TRBJ1-1	TRBD1	TGCGCCAGCAGGGGGACAGGGGCCATGAACACTGAAGCTTTCTTT	CASRGTGAMNTEAFF
TRBV11-3	TRBJ2-7	.	TGTGCCAGCAGCTTATTGCATTCCTCCTACGAGCAGTACTTC	CASSLLHSSYEQYF
TRBV7-8	TRBJ2-7	TRBD2	TGTGCCAGCAGCTCGGGACTATTTTACGAGCAGTACTTC	CASSSGLFYEQYF
TRBV29-1	TRBJ2-7	TRBD1	TGCAGCGTGGTAGGACAGGCGAGCCCCTACGAGCAGTACTTC	CSVVGQASPYEQYF
TRBV15	TRBJ2-4	.	TGTGCCACCAGCAGAGTAAGGGAGCCTCTTCAAAAGGACATTCAGTACTTC	CATSRVREPLQKDIQYF
TRBV7-2	TRBJ2-3	.	TGTGCCAGCAGAAGTAGCGGCACAGATACGCAGTATTTT	CASRSSGTDTQYF
TRBV5-4	TRBJ2-7	.	TGTGCCAGCAGCCCCCCGGCTAGCCCCCTTGAGCAGTACTTC	CASSPPASPLEQYF
TRBV30	TRBJ1-2	.	TGTGCTGACGCGGTACCGCCCTATGGCTACACCTTC	CADAVPPYGYTF